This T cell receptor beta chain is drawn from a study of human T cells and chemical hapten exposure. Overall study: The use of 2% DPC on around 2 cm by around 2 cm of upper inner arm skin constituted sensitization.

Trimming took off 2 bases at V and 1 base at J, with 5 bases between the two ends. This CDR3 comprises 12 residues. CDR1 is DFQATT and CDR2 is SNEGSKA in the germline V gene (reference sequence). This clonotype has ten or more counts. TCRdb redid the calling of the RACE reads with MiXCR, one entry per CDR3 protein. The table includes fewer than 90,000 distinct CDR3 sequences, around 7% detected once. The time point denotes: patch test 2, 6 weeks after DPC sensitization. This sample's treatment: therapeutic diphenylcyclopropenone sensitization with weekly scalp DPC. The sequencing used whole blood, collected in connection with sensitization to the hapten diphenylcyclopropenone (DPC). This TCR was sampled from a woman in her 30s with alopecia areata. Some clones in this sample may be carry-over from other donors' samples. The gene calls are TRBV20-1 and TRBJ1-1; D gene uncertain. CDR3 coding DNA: TGCAGTGCTAGATTCGCGAACACTGAAGCTTTCTTT. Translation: CSARFANTEAFF.